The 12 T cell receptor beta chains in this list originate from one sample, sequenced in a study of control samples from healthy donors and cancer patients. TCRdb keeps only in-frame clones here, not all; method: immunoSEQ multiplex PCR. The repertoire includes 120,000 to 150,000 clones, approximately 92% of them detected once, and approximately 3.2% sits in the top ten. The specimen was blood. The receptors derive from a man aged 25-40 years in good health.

CDR3 sequence (DNA): TGTGCCAGCAGTTACTCGCAGGGCAGCACTGAAGCTTTCTTT. Its translation is CASSYSQGSTEAFF. The J gene is TRBJ1-1, the V gene TRBV6-5; tentative D call: TRBD1 (5 bases). This CDR3 is built from 14 residues. Germline V gene sequence: CDR1 MNHEY, CDR2 SVGAGI. V was clipped by 0 bases and J by 4 bases, with 9 bases between them.

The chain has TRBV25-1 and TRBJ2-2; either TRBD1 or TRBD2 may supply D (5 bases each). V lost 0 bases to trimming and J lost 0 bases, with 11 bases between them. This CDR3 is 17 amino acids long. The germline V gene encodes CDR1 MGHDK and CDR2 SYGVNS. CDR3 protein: CASSEYHWGPNTGELFF. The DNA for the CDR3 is TGTGCCAGCAGTGAATATCATTGGGGACCGAACACCGGGGAGCTGTTTTTT.

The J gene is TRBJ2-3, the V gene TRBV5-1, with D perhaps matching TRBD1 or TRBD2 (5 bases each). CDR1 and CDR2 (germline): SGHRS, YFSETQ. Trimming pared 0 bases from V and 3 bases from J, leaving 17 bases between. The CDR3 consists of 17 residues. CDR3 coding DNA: TGCGCCAGCAGCTTGGAGGGCAGGGTAACTAGAACAGATACGCAGTATTTT. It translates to CASSLEGRVTRTDTQYF.

The CDR3 coding sequence is TGTGCCAGCAGCGTAGGAGACAGGGCCGGGTCACCCCTCCACTTT. Residues: CASSVGDRAGSPLHF. The chain uses TRBV9 and TRBJ1-6; TRBD1 agrees at 7 bases. The V and J ends lost 0 bases and 10 bases, in that order; junction bases with no gene match: 7. This CDR3 has 15 residues. Germline-derived CDR1 and CDR2 are SGDLS and YYNGEE.

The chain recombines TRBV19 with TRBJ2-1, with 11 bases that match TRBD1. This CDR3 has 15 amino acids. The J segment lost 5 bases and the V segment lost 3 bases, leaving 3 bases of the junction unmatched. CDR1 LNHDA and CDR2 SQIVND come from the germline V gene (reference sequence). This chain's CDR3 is CASSMGQGVNNEQFF. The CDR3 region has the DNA TGTGCCAGTAGTATGGGACAGGGGGTTAACAATGAGCAGTTCTTC.

CDR3 sequence: CASSVAGGPSTDTQYF. CDR3 DNA: TGTGCCAGCAGCGTAGCGGGGGGGCCGAGCACAGATACGCAGTATTTT. V gene TRBV9 combines with J gene TRBJ2-3, with 8 bases identical to TRBD2. This CDR3 comprises 16 residues. Trimming at V came to 0 bases and at J to 0 bases, leaving 3 bases not matched to a gene. The germline V gene encodes CDR1 SGDLS and CDR2 YYNGEE.

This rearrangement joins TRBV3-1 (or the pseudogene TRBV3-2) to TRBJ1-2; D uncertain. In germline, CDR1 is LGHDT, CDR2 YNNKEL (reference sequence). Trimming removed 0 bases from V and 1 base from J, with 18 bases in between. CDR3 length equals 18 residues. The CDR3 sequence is CASSQEGWSGVINYGYTF. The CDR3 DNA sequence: TGTGCCAGCAGCCAAGAAGGATGGTCCGGGGTAATTAACTATGGCTACACCTTC.

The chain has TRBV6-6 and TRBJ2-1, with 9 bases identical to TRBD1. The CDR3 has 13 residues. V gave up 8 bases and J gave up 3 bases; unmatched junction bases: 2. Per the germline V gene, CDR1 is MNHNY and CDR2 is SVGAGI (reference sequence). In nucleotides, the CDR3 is TGTGCCAGCGGGACAGGGAACTACAATGAGCAGTTCTTC. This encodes CASGTGNYNEQFF.

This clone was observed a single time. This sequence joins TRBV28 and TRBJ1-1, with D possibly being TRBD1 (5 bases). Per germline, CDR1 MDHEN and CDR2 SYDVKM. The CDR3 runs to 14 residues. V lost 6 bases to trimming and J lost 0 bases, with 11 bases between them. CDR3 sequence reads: CASSSGLMNTEAFF. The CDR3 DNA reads TGTGCCAGCAGCTCAGGGTTAATGAACACTGAAGCTTTCTTT.

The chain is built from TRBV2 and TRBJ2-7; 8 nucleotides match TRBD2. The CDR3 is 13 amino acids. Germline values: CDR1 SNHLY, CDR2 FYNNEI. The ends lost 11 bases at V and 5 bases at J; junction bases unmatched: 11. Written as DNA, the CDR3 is TGTGCCTGCCTGGCGGGGGGCCCGGACGAGCAGTACTTC. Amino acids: CACLAGGPDEQYF.

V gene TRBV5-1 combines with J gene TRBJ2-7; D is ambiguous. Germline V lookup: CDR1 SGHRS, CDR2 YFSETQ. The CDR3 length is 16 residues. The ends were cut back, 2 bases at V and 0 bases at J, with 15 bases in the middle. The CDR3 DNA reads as TGCGCCAGCAGCTTCAATGGCCCCGGAAGCTCCTACGAGCAGTACTTC. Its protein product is CASSFNGPGSSYEQYF.

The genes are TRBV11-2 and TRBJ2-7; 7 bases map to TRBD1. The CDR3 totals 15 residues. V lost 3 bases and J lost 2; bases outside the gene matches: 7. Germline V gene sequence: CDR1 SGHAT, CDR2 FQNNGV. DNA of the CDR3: TGTGCCAGCAGCTTCAATCGACAGGGAACCTACGAGCAGTACTTC. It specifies CASSFNRQGTYEQYF. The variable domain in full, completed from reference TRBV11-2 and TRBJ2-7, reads EAGVAQSPRYKIIEKRQSVAFWCNPISGHATLYWYQQILGQGPKLLIQFQNNGVVDDSQLPKDRFSAERLKGVDSTLKIQPAKLEDSAVYLCASSFNRQGTYEQYFGPGTRLTVT.